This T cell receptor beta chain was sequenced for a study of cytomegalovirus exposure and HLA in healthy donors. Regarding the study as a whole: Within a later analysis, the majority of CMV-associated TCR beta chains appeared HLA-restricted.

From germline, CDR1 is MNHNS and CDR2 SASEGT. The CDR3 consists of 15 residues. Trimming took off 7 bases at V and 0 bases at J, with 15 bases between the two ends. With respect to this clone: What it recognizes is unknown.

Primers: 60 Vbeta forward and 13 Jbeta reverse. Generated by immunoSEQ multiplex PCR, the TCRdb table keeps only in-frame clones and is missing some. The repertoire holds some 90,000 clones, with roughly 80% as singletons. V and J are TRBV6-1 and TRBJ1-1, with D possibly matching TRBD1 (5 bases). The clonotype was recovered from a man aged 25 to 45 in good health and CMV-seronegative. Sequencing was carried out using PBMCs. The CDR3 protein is CASTPISTVNTEAFF. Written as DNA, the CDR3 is TGTGCCAGCACCCCTATTTCGACAGTGAACACTGAAGCTTTCTTT.